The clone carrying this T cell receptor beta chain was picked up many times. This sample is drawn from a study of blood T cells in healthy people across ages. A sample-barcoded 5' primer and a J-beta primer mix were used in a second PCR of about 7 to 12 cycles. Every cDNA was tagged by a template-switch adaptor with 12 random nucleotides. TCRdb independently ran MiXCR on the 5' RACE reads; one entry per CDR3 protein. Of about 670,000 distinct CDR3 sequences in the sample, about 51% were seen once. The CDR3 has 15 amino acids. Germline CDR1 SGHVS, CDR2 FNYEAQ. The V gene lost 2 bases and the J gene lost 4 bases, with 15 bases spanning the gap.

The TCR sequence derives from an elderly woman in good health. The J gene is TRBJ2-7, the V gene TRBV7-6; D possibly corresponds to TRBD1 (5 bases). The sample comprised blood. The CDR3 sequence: CASSLTDSLSYEQYF. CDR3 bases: TGTGCCAGCAGCTTAACCGACAGCCTCTCTTACGAGCAGTACTTC.